The next 14 T cell receptor beta chains were all read from a single sample in a study of a mutant IDH1 vaccine in newly diagnosed glioma. The data were produced by immunoSEQ multiplex PCR, yet TCRdb's version contains in-frame clones alone and is incomplete. The table records about 92,000 clones, around 80% of them present only once. Documented time point: baseline, week 1 (first vaccination visit). Treatment described: pre-vaccination baseline after standard-of-care therapy. The sample here was PBMCs, taken from a glioma patient treated with radiotherapy, temozolomide or both. The receptor source for this set is a man in his forties with glioma.

The chain links TRBV15 to TRBJ1-2, with D unclear. CDR3 length: 14 residues. Germline V gene lookup returns CDR1 LNHNV and CDR2 YYDKDF (reference sequence). Trimming took 1 base from V and 2 from J, leaving 8 bases between them. The CDR3: CATSRVVQNYGYTF. CDR3 nucleotide sequence: TGTGCCACCAGCAGAGTCGTCCAGAACTATGGCTACACCTTC.

The chain combines TRBV30 with TRBJ2-5; 8 nucleotides line up with TRBD1. This CDR3 has 13 amino acids. The V segment lost 2 bases and the J segment 2 bases; nucleotides outside the gene matches: 1. CDR1 is GTSNPN, CDR2 SVGIG, per germline (reference sequence). The CDR3, as DNA: TGTGCCTGGAGTACAGGGGGGCAAGAGACCCAGTACTTC. This gives the protein CAWSTGGQETQYF.

The chain links TRBV5-6 to TRBJ1-6; D gene ambiguous. The CDR3 runs 14 residues. Germline V gene lookup returns CDR1 SGHDT and CDR2 YYEEEE. Deletions cut 4 bases from V and 10 bases from J, with 15 bases between. In DNA form, the CDR3 reads TGTGCCAGCAGCGAACGGACGTTGGGATCACCCCTCCACTTT. Translated: CASSERTLGSPLHF.

The chain joins TRBV7-2 to TRBJ2-7; 9 positions match TRBD2. Germline V gene sequence: CDR1 SGHTA, CDR2 FQGNSA. After removal of 2 bases from V and 5 bases from J, the junction contained 10 bases not matched to a gene. This CDR3 region has 16 residues. CDR3 nucleotide sequence: TGTGCCAGCAGCTTATTCTTAGCGGGAGCCCCCCACGAGCAGTACTTC. Translating gives CASSLFLAGAPHEQYF.

The chain employs TRBV11-2 and TRBJ2-7; 8 bases line up with TRBD2. The V and J ends lost 4 bases and 2 bases, in that order; junction bases with no gene match: 7. CDR1 and CDR2 from the germline V gene are SGHAT and FQNNGV. The CDR3 extends over 15 amino acids. The CDR3 loop reads CASSSLTGGPYEQYF. The CDR3 bases are TGTGCCAGCAGCTCCCTGACGGGAGGGCCCTACGAGCAGTACTTC.

CDR3 in DNA: TGTGCCAGTAGTATCCCTAGCGGGGGGGCAGATACGCAGTATTTT. Protein sequence: CASSIPSGGADTQYF. The chain is built from TRBV19 and TRBJ2-3; 12 bases line up with TRBD2. The J segment lost 4 bases and the V segment lost 3 bases, leaving 2 bases of the junction unmatched. Per the germline V gene, CDR1 is LNHDA and CDR2 is SQIVND (reference sequence). The CDR3 is made up of 15 amino acids. The entire variable domain, with the rest obtained from reference TRBV19 and TRBJ2-3, is as follows: DGGITQSPKYLFRKEGQNVTLSCEQNLNHDAMYWYRQDPGQGLRLIYYSQIVNDFQKGDIAEGYSVSREKKESFPLTVTSAQKNPTAFYLCASSIPSGGADTQYFGPGTRLTVL.

The J gene is TRBJ1-2, the V gene TRBV6-6, with 7 nucleotides matching TRBD1. The CDR3 runs to 15 residues. CDR1 is MNHNY and CDR2 is SVGAGI in the germline V gene (reference sequence). V shed 6 bases and J 4 bases; nucleotides not matched to a gene: 11. CDR3 sequence reads: CASSSRGVLGYGYTF. CDR3 in DNA: TGTGCCAGCAGCTCCAGGGGGGTGCTGGGCTATGGCTACACCTTC.

The V gene is TRBV10-3, the J gene TRBJ1-2; a weak D match, TRBD1 (5 bases). The V gene's germline CDR1 is ENHRY and CDR2 SYGVKD. V shed 4 bases and J shed 0 bases, with 24 bases lying between them. This CDR3 has 19 amino acids. CDR3 sequence reads: CAISGGELPLPRANYGYTF. CDR3 in DNA: TGTGCCATCAGTGGGGGGGAACTTCCCTTACCCCGAGCTAACTATGGCTACACCTTC.

The CDR3 DNA sequence: TGTGCCAGCAGAAGTCAACAGGGGAACACTGAAGCTTTCTTT. Its protein product is CASRSQQGNTEAFF. The genes are TRBV6-4 and TRBJ1-1; perhaps TRBD1 as D (6 bases). Deletions cut 6 bases from V and 1 base from J, with 12 bases between. Germline lookup yields CDR1 MRHNA and CDR2 SNTAGT. This CDR3 contains 14 residues.

The chain couples TRBV7-8 to TRBJ1-1, with D uncertain. V was trimmed by 5 bases and J by 0 bases, leaving 16 bases between them. The germline CDR1 and CDR2 sequences are SGHVS and FQNEAQ. CDR3 length equals 16 residues. CDR3 residues: CASSQRPSGMNTEAFF. In nucleotides, the CDR3 is TGTGCCAGCAGCCAACGCCCCAGCGGGATGAACACTGAAGCTTTCTTT.

About this clone: One end of the junction fails to match germline, which may point to a read error. The chain combines TRBV7-7 with TRBJ1-4; perhaps TRBD1 as D (5 bases). Germline CDR1 reads SSHAT; CDR2 reads FNYEAQ (reference sequence). The CDR3 runs 15 residues. The CDR3 region is CASSLGTGRGEKLFF. CDR3 sequence (DNA): TGTGCTAGCAGCCTCGGGACGGGCCGGGGGGAAAAACTGTTTTTT.

This chain connects TRBV10-3 to TRBJ2-4; 7 bases map to TRBD2. Germline lookup yields CDR1 ENHRY and CDR2 SYGVKD. J was trimmed by 2 bases and V by 5 bases; bases with no gene match: 9. The CDR3 extends over 16 amino acids. This CDR3 is CAISLSGVGSKNIQYF. The CDR3 nucleotides read TGTGCCATCAGTCTAAGCGGGGTAGGGTCCAAAAACATTCAGTACTTC.

The chain combines TRBV28 with TRBJ1-4; 7 nucleotides align to TRBD1. With 5 bases clipped from V and 4 bases from J, the junction kept 10 bases outside the gene matches. The CDR3 totals 16 residues. Germline assignment: CDR1 MDHEN and CDR2 SYDVKM. The CDR3 here is CASSLIPTGINEKLFF. CDR3 bases: TGTGCCAGCAGTCTCATCCCGACAGGGATTAATGAAAAACTGTTTTTT.

The gene calls are TRBV13 and TRBJ2-3; 15 bases map to TRBD2. This CDR3 has 17 amino acids. V shed 5 bases and J 5 bases; nucleotides not matched to a gene: 8. The germline gives CDR1 PRHDT, CDR2 FYEKMQ (reference sequence). The CDR3 loop is CASSAPGLAGGGDTQYF. In nucleotides, the CDR3 is TGTGCCAGCAGCGCCCCGGGACTAGCGGGAGGAGGAGATACGCAGTATTTT.